Listed here is a single T cell receptor (beta chain). Participant-reported clinical history was the basis for cohort assignment. The sample is drawn from a study of blood T cell repertoires in COVID-19. Study background: There were acute and convalescent COVID-19 samples, and they came from the United States, Italy and Spain.

Source study methods: Estimation of nucleated cell counts was performed using reference gene primer amplification. Libraries were prepared by immunoSEQ multiplex PCR; TCRdb keeps only in-frame clonotypes and omits some of them. V, J and clone size reflect that table, while D and trimming were determined from the DNA. This table has roughly 200,000 clones, more than 75% appearing once. The V and J ends lost 3 bases and 3 bases, in that order; junction bases with no gene match: 5. The CDR3 is 14 amino acids. CDR1 LNHDA and CDR2 SQIVND come from the germline V gene (reference sequence). This clonotype originated in a man aged 40-49 years with acute COVID-19. The rearrangement links TRBV19 to TRBJ2-7, with TRBD1 matching 7 bases. Sequencing used PBMCs or T cells enriched from blood (not recorded which). This chain's CDR3 is CASSMDRRGYEQYF. Written as DNA, the CDR3 is TGTGCCAGTAGTATGGACAGGAGAGGCTACGAGCAGTACTTC. The full variable domain, with the rest looked up from reference TRBV19 and TRBJ2-7, is DGGITQSPKYLFRKEGQNVTLSCEQNLNHDAMYWYRQDPGQGLRLIYYSQIVNDFQKGDIAEGYSVSREKKESFPLTVTSAQKNPTAFYLCASSMDRRGYEQYFGPGTRLTVT.